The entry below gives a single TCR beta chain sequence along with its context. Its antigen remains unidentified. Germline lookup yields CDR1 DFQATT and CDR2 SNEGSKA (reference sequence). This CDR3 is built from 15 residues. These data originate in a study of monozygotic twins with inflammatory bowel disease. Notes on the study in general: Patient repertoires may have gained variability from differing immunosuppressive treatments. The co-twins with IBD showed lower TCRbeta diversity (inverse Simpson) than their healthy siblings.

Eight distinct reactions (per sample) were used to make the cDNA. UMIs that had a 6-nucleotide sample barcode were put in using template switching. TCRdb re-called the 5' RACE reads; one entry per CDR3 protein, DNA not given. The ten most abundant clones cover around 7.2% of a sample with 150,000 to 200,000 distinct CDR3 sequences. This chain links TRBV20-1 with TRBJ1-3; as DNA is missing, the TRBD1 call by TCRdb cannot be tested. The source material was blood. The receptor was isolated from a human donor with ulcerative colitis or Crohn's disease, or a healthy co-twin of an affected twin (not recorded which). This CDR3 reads CSAREGQGVGNTIYF.